What follows is one TCR beta chain and its context. This record belongs to a study of CD8+ T cells in alopecia areata. V was pared by 2 bases and J by 6 bases, with 13 bases between. This CDR3 contains 15 residues. In germline, CDR1 is SGHVS, CDR2 FNYEAQ. Reverse transcribed after extraction, RNA yielded cDNA as the sequencing template. Using immunoSEQ multiplex PCR, the repertoire was profiled, and TCRdb retains in-frame clones only, with some absent. The table records 100,000 to 150,000 clones, approximately 49% of them present only once. The receptor was isolated from a human donor with alopecia areata. Sample: CD8+ T cells sorted from blood, taken at week 0. The chain links TRBV7-6 to TRBJ2-2, with TRBD2 as a possible D gene (6 bases). The CDR3 DNA follows: TGTGCCAGCAGCTTAATCGGCGGGACCGCCGGGGAGCTGTTTTTT. It specifies CASSLIGGTAGELFF.